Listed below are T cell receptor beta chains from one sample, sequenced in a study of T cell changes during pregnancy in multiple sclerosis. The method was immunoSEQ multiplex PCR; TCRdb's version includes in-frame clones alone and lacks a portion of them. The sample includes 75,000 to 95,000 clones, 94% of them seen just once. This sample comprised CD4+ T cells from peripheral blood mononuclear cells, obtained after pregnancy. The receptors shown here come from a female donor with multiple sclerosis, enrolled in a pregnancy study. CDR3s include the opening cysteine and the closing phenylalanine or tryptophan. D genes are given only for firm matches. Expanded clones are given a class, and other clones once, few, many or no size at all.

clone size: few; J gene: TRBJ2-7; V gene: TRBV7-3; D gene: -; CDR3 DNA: TGTGCCAGCAGCCCCAACGACAGAACCTACGAGCAGTACTTC; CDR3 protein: CASSPNDRTYEQYF
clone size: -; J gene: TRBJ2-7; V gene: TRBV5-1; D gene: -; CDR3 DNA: TGCGCCAGCAGCTCGATGGTCAGCGGGACAATACGTTGGGAGCAGTACTTC; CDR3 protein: CASSSMVSGTIRWEQYF
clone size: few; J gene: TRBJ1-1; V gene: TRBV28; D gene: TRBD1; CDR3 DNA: TGTGCCAGCAGTTTTAATAGGGGGCCTGAAGCTTTCTTT; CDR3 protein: CASSFNRGPEAFF
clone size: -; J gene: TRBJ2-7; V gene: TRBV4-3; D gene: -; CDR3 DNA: TGCGCCAGCAGCCAAGAAGGGGATTACGGCGAGCAGTACTTC; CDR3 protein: CASSQEGDYGEQYF
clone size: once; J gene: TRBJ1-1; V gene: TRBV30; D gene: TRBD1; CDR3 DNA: TGTGCCTGGAGTGCCGCCTTGCCGGGACAGGGATTCGGCACTGAAGCTTTCTTT; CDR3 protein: CAWSAALPGQGFGTEAFF
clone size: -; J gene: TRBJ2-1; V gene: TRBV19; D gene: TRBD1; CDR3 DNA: TGTGCCAGTAGTGCCGGGACAGGAGTATCCTACAATGAGCAGTTCTTC; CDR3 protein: CASSAGTGVSYNEQFF
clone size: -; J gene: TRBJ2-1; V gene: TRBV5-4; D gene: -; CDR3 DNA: TGTGCCAGCAGCTTGGGCTATTTAAACCACAATGAGCAGTTCTTC; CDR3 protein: CASSLGYLNHNEQFF
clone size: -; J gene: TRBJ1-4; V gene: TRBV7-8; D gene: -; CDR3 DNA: TGTGCCAGCAGCCCCCTCAGCAGGTTAAATGAAAAACTGTTTTTT; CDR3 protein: CASSPLSRLNEKLFF
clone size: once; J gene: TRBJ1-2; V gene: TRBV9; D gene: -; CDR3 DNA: TGTGCCAGCAGCGAGGGGACACTCCCTAACTATGGCTACACCTTC; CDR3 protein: CASSEGTLPNYGYTF
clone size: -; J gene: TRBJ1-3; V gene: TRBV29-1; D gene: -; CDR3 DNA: TGCAGCGTTGAAGGTCAGGGGAGCAGTGGCTCTGGAAACACCATATATTTT; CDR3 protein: CSVEGQGSSGSGNTIYF
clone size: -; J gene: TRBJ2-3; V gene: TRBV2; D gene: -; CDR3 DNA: TGTGCCAGCAGCGCGGACTTCCGGAGAGTCACAGATACGCAGTATTTT; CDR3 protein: CASSADFRRVTDTQYF
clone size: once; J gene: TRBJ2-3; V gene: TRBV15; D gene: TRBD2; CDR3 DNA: TGTGCCACCAGCAGAGATCTAGCGGGACCTTCAGATACGCAGTATTTT; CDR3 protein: CATSRDLAGPSDTQYF
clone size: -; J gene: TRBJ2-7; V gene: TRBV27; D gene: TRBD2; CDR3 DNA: TGTGCCAGCAGTTTTGTAGCGGGAGGACTCTCCTACGAGCAGTACTTC; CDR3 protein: CASSFVAGGLSYEQYF
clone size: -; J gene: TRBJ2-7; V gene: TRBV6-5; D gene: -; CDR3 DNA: TGTGCCAGCACGAAAAGCCCCGGAGACTACGAGCAGTACTTC; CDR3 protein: CASTKSPGDYEQYF
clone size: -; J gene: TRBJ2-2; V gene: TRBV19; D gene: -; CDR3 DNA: TGTGCCAGTAGTATACTAGGCGCGAACACCGGGGAGCTGTTTTTT; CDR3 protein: CASSILGANTGELFF
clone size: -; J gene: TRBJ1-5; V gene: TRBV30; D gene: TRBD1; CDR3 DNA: TGTGCCTGGAGTTCTAGGACAGGGTATAGCAATCAGCCCCAGCATTTT; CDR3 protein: CAWSSRTGYSNQPQHF
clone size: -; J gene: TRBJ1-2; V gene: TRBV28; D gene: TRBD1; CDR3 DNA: TGTGCCAGCAGTTTTCTAGCGTCAGGGGGCGGTGGCTACACCTTC; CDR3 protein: CASSFLASGGGGYTF
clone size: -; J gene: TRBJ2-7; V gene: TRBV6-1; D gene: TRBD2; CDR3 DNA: TGTGCCAGCACCAGCGGGAGTAATTGGTACGAGCAGTACTTC; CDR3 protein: CASTSGSNWYEQYF
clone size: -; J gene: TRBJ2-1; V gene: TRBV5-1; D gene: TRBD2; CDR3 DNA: TGCGCCAGCAGCTGGACTAGCGGGATCAACAATGAGCAGTTCTTC; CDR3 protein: CASSWTSGINNEQFF
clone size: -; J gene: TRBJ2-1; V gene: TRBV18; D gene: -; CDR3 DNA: TGTGCCAGCTCACCAACCGCCCAGGGCAGTCCTTACAATGAGCAGTTCTTC; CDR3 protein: CASSPTAQGSPYNEQFF
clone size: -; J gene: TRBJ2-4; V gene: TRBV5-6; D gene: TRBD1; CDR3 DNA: TGTGCCAGCAGCTTTACTGCCGCAGTTCCGGGACAGGGGTACTTC; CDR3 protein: CASSFTAAVPGQGYF
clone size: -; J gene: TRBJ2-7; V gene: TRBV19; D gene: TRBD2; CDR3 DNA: TGTGCCAGTAGTATTTCCCCTAGCGGGAGCTACGAGCAGTACTTC; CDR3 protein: CASSISPSGSYEQYF
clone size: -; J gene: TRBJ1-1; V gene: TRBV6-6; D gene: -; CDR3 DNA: TGTGCCAGCAGTGTGCAGGGGAGTACTGAAGCTTTCTTT; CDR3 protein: CASSVQGSTEAFF
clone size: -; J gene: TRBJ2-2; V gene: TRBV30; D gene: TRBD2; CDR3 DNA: TGTGCCTGGAATGGGGTAGCGGGGGTTGGGGAGCTGTTTTTT; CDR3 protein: CAWNGVAGVGELFF
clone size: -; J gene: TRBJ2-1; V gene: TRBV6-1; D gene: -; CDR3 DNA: TGTGCCAGCACAGGACAGATCTACAATGAGCAGTTCTTC; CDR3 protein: CASTGQIYNEQFF
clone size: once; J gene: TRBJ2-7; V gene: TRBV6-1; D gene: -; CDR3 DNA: TGTGCCAGCAGTCCAGAGGGACTTAGTGGGGGCGAGCAGTACTTC; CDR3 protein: CASSPEGLSGGEQYF
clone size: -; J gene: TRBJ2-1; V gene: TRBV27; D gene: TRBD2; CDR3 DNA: TGTGCCAGCTGGTCCCCTTTAGGCGGGAGCAGGGACAATGAGCAGTTCTTC; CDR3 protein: CASWSPLGGSRDNEQFF
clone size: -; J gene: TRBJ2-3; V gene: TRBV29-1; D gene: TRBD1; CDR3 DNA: TGCAGCGTGAGCGAGGGGGCGGCAGATACGCAGTATTTT; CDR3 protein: CSVSEGAADTQYF
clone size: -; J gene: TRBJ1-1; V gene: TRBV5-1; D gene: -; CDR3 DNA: TGCGCCAGCAGGATTGGGGACAAACTGAACACTGAAGCTTTCTTT; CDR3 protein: CASRIGDKLNTEAFF
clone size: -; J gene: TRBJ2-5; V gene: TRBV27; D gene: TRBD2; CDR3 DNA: TGTGCCAGCAGTTCACTAGCGGGGTCGGGGACCCAGTACTTC; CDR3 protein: CASSSLAGSGTQYF
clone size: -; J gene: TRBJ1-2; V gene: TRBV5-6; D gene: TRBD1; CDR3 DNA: TGTGCCAGCAGCGACAGGGGTATCCGAGGCTACACCTTC; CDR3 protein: CASSDRGIRGYTF
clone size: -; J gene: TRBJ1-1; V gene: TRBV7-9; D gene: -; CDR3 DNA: TGTGCCAGCAGCTTCCTCGACAGATCGAACACTGAAGCTTTCTTT; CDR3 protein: CASSFLDRSNTEAFF
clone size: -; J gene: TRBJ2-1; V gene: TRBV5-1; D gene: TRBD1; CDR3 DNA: TGCGCCAGCAGCTTGGGACAGGGACCCTACAATGAGCAGTTCTTC; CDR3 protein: CASSLGQGPYNEQFF
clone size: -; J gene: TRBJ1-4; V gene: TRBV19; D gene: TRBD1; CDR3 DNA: TGTGCCAGTAGTACCACAGGGGAAGCCTACGAAAAACTGTTTTTT; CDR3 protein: CASSTTGEAYEKLFF
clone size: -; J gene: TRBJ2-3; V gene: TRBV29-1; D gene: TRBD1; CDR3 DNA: TGCAGCGTCGCAGGGGGAGATACGCAGTATTTT; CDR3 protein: CSVAGGDTQYF
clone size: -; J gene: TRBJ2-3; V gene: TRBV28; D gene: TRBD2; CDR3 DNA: TGTGCCAGCTCACCGTTCGGAGCGGGAGTCTCAGATACGCAGTATTTT; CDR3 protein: CASSPFGAGVSDTQYF
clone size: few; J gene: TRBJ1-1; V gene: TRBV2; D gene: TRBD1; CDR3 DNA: TGTGCCAGCAACCGGGACAGGGCGGCGGAAGCTTTCTTT; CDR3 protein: CASNRDRAAEAFF
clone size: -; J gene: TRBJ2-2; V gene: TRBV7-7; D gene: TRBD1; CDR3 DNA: TGTGCTAGCAGTACAGGGGCCGGGGAGCTGTTTTTT; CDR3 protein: CASSTGAGELFF
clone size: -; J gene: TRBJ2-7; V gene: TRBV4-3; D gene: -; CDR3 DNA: TGCGCCAGCAGCCAAGCGCTAGGGGGTCTCTACGAGCAGTACTTC; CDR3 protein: CASSQALGGLYEQYF
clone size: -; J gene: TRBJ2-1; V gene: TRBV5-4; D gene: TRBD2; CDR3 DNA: TGTGCCAGTCACTTGACTAGCGGGAGGGTTCATGAGCAGTTCTTC; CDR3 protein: CASHLTSGRVHEQFF
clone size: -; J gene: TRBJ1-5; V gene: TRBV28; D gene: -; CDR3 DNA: TGTGCCAGCAGTTTACAGGGAACCAATCAGCCCCAGCATTTT; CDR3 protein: CASSLQGTNQPQHF
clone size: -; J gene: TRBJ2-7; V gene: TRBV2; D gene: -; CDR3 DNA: TGTGCCAGCAGTGTTCGGGAGATTGGTGAGCAGTACTTC; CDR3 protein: CASSVREIGEQYF
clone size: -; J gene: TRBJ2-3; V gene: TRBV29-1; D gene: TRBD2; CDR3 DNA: TGCAGCGTATCTTCTAGCGGGAATAGGCCAGATACGCAGTATTTT; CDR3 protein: CSVSSSGNRPDTQYF
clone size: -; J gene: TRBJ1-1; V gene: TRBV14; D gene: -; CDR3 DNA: TGTGCCAGCAGCCAAGTTAGGGGGAACACTGAAGCTTTCTTT; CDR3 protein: CASSQVRGNTEAFF
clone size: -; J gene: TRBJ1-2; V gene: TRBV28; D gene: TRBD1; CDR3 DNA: TGTGCCAGCAGTTCCGGGACAGGGCTCCACTATGGCTACACCTTC; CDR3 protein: CASSSGTGLHYGYTF
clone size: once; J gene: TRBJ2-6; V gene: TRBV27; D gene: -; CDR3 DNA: TGTGCCAGTGGGAGGTCTGGGGCCAACGTCCTGACTTTC; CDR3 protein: CASGRSGANVLTF
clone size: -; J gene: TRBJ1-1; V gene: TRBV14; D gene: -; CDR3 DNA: TGTGCCAGCAGCCAAGGTCTCGGAGGGGACACTGAAGCTTTCTTT; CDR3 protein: CASSQGLGGDTEAFF
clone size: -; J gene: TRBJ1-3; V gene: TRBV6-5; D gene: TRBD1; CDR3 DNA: TGTGCCAGCAGACTCACAGGGGGCATTGGAAACACCATATATTTT; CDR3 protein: CASRLTGGIGNTIYF